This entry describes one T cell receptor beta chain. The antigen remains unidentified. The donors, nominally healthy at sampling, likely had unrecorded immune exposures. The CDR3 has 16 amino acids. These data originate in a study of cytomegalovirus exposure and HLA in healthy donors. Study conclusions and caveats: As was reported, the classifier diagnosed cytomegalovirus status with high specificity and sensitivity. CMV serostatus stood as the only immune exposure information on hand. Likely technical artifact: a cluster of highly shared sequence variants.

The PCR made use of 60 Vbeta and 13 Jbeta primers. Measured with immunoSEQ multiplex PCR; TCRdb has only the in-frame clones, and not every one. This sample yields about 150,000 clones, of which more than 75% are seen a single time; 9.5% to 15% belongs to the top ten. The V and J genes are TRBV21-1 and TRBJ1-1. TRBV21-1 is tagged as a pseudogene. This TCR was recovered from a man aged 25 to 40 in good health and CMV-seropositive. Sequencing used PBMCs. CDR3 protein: CASSSFGEQPNTEAFF. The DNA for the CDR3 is TGTGCCAGCAGCTCATTCGGGGAACAGCCGAACACTGAAGCTTTCTTT.